The text below deals with one T cell receptor (beta chain). Antigen unknown. This CDR3 has 12 residues. Germline lookup yields CDR1 SGHDT and CDR2 YYEEEE. Trimming removed 0 bases at V and 8 bases at J, with 6 bases between. This specimen comes from a study of identifying expanded T cells in peripheral blood. Broader study findings: Over about two and four weeks, about 15 and 18 clones changed, versus approximately 1.1 between replicates.

The assay was immunoSEQ multiplex PCR, and TCRdb's table has in-frame clones only and misses some. The sample lists 60,000 to 70,000 clones; about four fifths were seen once. Collection occurred without any documented infections or immune events in donors. The sequenced sample was blood. This receptor was obtained from a person aged 18 to 70 in good health. The J gene is TRBJ2-1, the V gene TRBV5-6; TRBD2 is a possible D gene (5 bases). CDR3: CASSLAGDEQFF. In DNA, the CDR3 is TGTGCCAGCAGCTTGGCCGGGGATGAGCAGTTCTTC.